The entry below describes one T cell receptor (beta chain). The sample is drawn from a study of identical twins. Germline CDR1 reads DFQATT; CDR2 reads SNEGSKA (reference sequence). The CDR3 extends over 17 amino acids. The junction had 14 bases not matched to a gene; V was cut back by 1 base and J by 5 bases. TCRdb recomputed calls from the 5' RACE reads with MiXCR, one row per CDR3 protein. The sample has about 530,000 distinct CDR3 sequences, 13% to 15% seen once; the top ten hold about 0.47%. Another study also made use of these data, one on yellow fever vaccine responses in identical twins.

This TCR came from a young woman in good health. Sequenced sample: CD4+ T cells sorted from blood. The chain couples TRBV20-1 to TRBJ2-3; 8 bases fit TRBD1. CDR3 amino acids: CSARVWEVGRGLDTQYF. CDR3 in DNA: TGCAGTGCTAGAGTCTGGGAGGTGGGCAGGGGGCTAGATACGCAGTATTTT.